Below are 24 T cell receptor beta chains sequenced from a single sample in a study of blood T cell repertoires in COVID-19. Produced via immunoSEQ multiplex PCR; TCRdb's table is partial and in-frame only. Here the sample spans tens of thousands of clones, about 82% being singletons. Sequencing input: peripheral blood. The source is a man aged 80 or over with active COVID-19.

V and J are TRBV30 and TRBJ2-5, with TRBD1 matching over 10 bases. Germline V gene data show CDR1 as GTSNPN and CDR2 as SVGIG (reference sequence). Unmatched junction bases numbered 3, after V lost 3 bases and J lost 5 bases. The CDR3 contains 13 residues. The chain's CDR3 is CAWRGQGSETQYF. The CDR3 nucleotides are TGTGCCTGGAGGGGACAGGGGTCGGAGACCCAGTACTTC.

The chain couples TRBV6-9 to TRBJ2-3, with TRBD2 matching over 10 bases. V shed 4 bases, J shed 4 bases, and the junction held 2 bases outside the gene matches. Germline-derived CDR1 and CDR2 are MNHGY and SVAAGI. The CDR3 extends over 14 amino acids. The CDR3 reads CASSFSGGSDTQYF. CDR3 coding DNA: TGTGCCAGCAGTTTTAGCGGGGGGTCAGATACGCAGTATTTT.

This chain's CDR3 is CASSWTGSDKNTEAFF. As DNA, the CDR3 is TGCGCCAGCAGCTGGACAGGGAGCGATAAGAACACTGAAGCTTTCTTT. The chain combines TRBV5-1 with TRBJ1-1, with 8 bases lining up with TRBD1. The V segment lost 3 bases and the J segment 1 base; nucleotides outside the gene matches: 8. This CDR3 contains 16 residues. CDR1 and CDR2 from the germline V gene are SGHRS and YFSETQ.

The chain's CDR3 is CASNRGQGFNQPQHF. The CDR3 DNA follows: TGTGCCAGCAACCGAGGACAGGGCTTCAATCAGCCCCAGCATTTT. The V call is TRBV28, the J call TRBJ1-5; 8 bases are shared with TRBD1. The CDR3 is 15 residues long. Germline loops: CDR1 MDHEN, CDR2 SYDVKM. V shed 7 bases, J shed 3 bases, and the junction held 8 bases outside the gene matches.

The rearrangement uses TRBV7-2 and TRBJ2-7, with TRBD1 identical over 7 bases. Germline CDR1 reads SGHTA; CDR2 reads FQGNSA. The CDR3 loop spans 18 amino acids. Trimming took 2 bases from V and 2 from J; bases not matched to a gene: 15. CDR3 nucleotide sequence: TGTGCCAGCAGCTTACGGCCTGCCGGGACAGCCCTCCCCTACGAGCAGTACTTC. It specifies CASSLRPAGTALPYEQYF.

The V and J genes are TRBV19 and TRBJ2-3; TRBD1 aligns across 10 bases. V was pared by 4 bases and J by 4 bases, with 11 bases of the junction left unmatched. The CDR3 length is 17 residues. CDR1 and CDR2 from the germline V gene are LNHDA and SQIVND (reference sequence). The CDR3 sequence: CASSKKNRDRGSDTQYF. The CDR3 coding sequence is TGTGCCAGTAGTAAAAAGAATCGGGACAGGGGATCAGATACGCAGTATTTT.

The rearrangement links TRBV6-5 to TRBJ2-7; D might be TRBD1 (6 bases). CDR3 length: 14 amino acids. The V end was cut by 5 bases, the J end by 2 bases, with 13 bases between. Germline V gene data show CDR1 as MNHEY and CDR2 as SVGAGI. The CDR3 DNA reads as TGTGCCAGCAGTCCCGGGACACGGACCTACGAGCAGTACTTC. Protein: CASSPGTRTYEQYF.

The V call is TRBV7-2, the J call TRBJ2-1; TRBD2 agrees at 9 bases. The CDR3 runs to 18 residues. From germline, CDR1 is SGHTA and CDR2 FQGNSA. Trimming at V came to 1 base and at J to 1 base, leaving 8 bases not matched to a gene. CDR3 sequence reads: CASSLVGISGSSYNEQFF. CDR3 nucleotide sequence: TGTGCCAGCAGCTTAGTGGGCATTAGCGGGAGTTCCTACAATGAGCAGTTCTTC.

The chain employs TRBV19 and TRBJ2-5; 9 nucleotides agree with TRBD1. CDR3 size: 14 residues. V shed 5 bases, J shed 2 bases, and the junction held 3 bases outside the gene matches. Germline CDR1 reads LNHDA; CDR2 reads SQIVND (reference sequence). The CDR3 sequence is CASSVDRGQETQYF. The CDR3 DNA is TGTGCCAGTAGTGTCGACAGGGGGCAAGAGACCCAGTACTTC.

The gene calls are TRBV19 and TRBJ2-7; D possibly corresponds to TRBD2 (6 bases). Germline-derived CDR1 and CDR2 are LNHDA and SQIVND (reference sequence). The CDR3 runs to 16 residues. The V end lost 3 bases, the J end lost 3 bases, and 18 bases lay between the germline ends. The CDR3 DNA follows: TGTGCCAGTAGTATCTCGACCTTCCGTAGCGGCTACGAGCAGTACTTC. This gives the protein CASSISTFRSGYEQYF.

This rearrangement joins TRBV7-9 to TRBJ2-5; TRBD1 aligns across 9 bases. After removal of 4 bases from V and 2 bases from J, the junction contained 5 bases not matched to a gene. Germline V gene lookup returns CDR1 SEHNR and CDR2 FQNEAQ (reference sequence). This CDR3 has 15 amino acids. CDR3 region: CASSSGQGIQETQYF. DNA for the CDR3: TGTGCCAGCAGCTCGGGACAGGGAATTCAAGAGACCCAGTACTTC.

The chain couples TRBV11-2 to TRBJ2-3, with a tentative D call TRBD2 (6 bases). The V end was cut by 1 base, the J end by 1 base, with 12 bases between. The germline gives CDR1 SGHAT, CDR2 FQNNGV. The CDR3 has 16 amino acids. CDR3 sequence reads: CASSLASAPRTDTQYF. As DNA, the CDR3 is TGTGCCAGCAGCTTAGCTAGCGCGCCACGCACAGATACGCAGTATTTT.

A few counts support this clone. The chain links TRBV7-9 to TRBJ2-1; 9 bases match TRBD2. CDR1 and CDR2 from the germline V gene are SEHNR and FQNEAQ (reference sequence). There are 18 residues in the CDR3. V lost 2 bases to trimming and J lost 9 bases; unmatched junction nucleotides: 17. This chain's CDR3 is CASSLRFLVAGEVLEQFF. CDR3 DNA sequence: TGTGCCAGCAGCTTACGGTTTCTAGTAGCGGGAGAGGTTCTTGAGCAGTTCTTC.

The chain is built from TRBV19 and TRBJ1-4; possible D gene TRBD1, 5 bases. V was trimmed by 4 bases and J by 14 bases, leaving 17 bases between them. The CDR3 runs to 13 residues. Germline V gene lookup returns CDR1 LNHDA and CDR2 SQIVND (reference sequence). The CDR3 nucleotides read TGTGCCAGTAGTACGGGACTGTTCCCTACCCTGTTTTTT. Translating gives CASSTGLFPTLFF.

The genes are TRBV28 and TRBJ1-4, with D possibly matching TRBD1 (6 bases). Trimming took 8 bases from V and 5 from J, leaving 18 bases between them. The CDR3 length is 15 residues. Germline V gives CDR1 MDHEN, CDR2 SYDVKM. CDR3 in amino acids: CASSTGSLNNEKLFF. The CDR3 nucleotides are TGTGCCAGCTCAACAGGGTCGTTAAACAATGAAAAACTGTTTTTT.

The CDR3: CASSQELKTTTYEQYF. In DNA, the CDR3 is TGTGCCAGCAGCCAAGAGCTGAAGACTACTACCTACGAGCAGTACTTC. The chain employs TRBV3-1 (or the pseudogene TRBV3-2) and TRBJ2-7, with TRBD2 as a possible D gene (5 bases). Germline V gene lookup returns CDR1 LGHDT and CDR2 YNNKEL (reference sequence). The CDR3 spans 16 residues. V lost 0 bases and J 2 bases, leaving 14 bases between the germline ends.

J is TRBJ2-2 and V is TRBV6-1; D ambiguous. This CDR3 spans 13 amino acids. CDR1 and CDR2 (germline): MNHNS, SASEGT. The ends were cut back, 2 bases at V and 5 bases at J, with 6 bases in the middle. CDR3 region: CASSELGTGELFF. The CDR3, as DNA: TGTGCCAGCAGTGAACTAGGTACCGGGGAGCTGTTTTTT.

In regard to this clone: Sequence at one end of the junction differs from germline and may be a read error. The chain carries TRBV12-5 and TRBJ2-7; D not resolved. The CDR3 sequence is 9 residues long. Germline V gives CDR1 LGHNT, CDR2 FRNRAP. The CDR3 sequence is CASGLDRVF. In nucleotides, the CDR3 is TGTGCTAGTGGTTTGGACCGGGTCTTC.

The chain employs TRBV27 and TRBJ2-5; no clear D. The CDR3 runs to 13 residues. CDR1 and CDR2 (germline): MNHEY, SMNVEV (reference sequence). V was cut by 6 bases and J by 5 bases, with 13 bases left in between. CDR3 in DNA: TGTGCCAGCAGCCGCCTCGGTCGGGAGACCCAGTACTTC. As protein: CASSRLGRETQYF.

The rearrangement links TRBV5-4 to TRBJ1-5; TRBD1 is a possible D gene (6 bases). Trimming cost V 0 bases and J 3 bases, with 10 bases left between them. CDR3 length: 15 amino acids. The germline CDR1 and CDR2 sequences are SGHNT and YYREEE (reference sequence). For the CDR3, the DNA is TGTGCCAGCAGCTTGGGGACAGCCCTCAATCAGCCCCAGCATTTT. Its protein product is CASSLGTALNQPQHF.

This chain links TRBV24-1 with TRBJ2-1, with 9 positions matching TRBD2. Germline lookup yields CDR1 KGHDR and CDR2 SFDVKD. The CDR3 length is 15 residues. The V and J ends lost 4 bases and 8 bases, in that order; junction bases with no gene match: 8. CDR3 amino acids: CATSETSGSQYEQFF. The CDR3 DNA follows: TGTGCCACCAGTGAGACTAGCGGCAGCCAGTATGAGCAGTTCTTC.

This chain connects TRBV24-1 to TRBJ1-3, with D hard to call. Germline loops: CDR1 KGHDR, CDR2 SFDVKD. The CDR3 length is 15 residues. V was trimmed by 0 bases and J by 0 bases, leaving 5 bases between them. The chain's CDR3 is CATSDLRSSGNTIYF. In DNA form, the CDR3 reads TGTGCCACCAGTGATTTGCGGAGCTCTGGAAACACCATATATTTT.

This chain connects TRBV10-1 to TRBJ2-2; 8 bases map to TRBD1. With V trimmed by 9 bases and J by 2 bases, 8 bases remained unmatched. Germline CDR1 WNHNN, CDR2 SYGVQD (reference sequence). This CDR3 contains 15 residues. CDR3 sequence (DNA): TGCGCCAGTCGACCCGGGACAGGCAACACCGGGGAGCTGTTTTTT. It encodes CASRPGTGNTGELFF.

This clone was counted once. This rearrangement joins TRBV20-1 to TRBJ2-7; D possibly corresponds to TRBD2 (5 bases). Trimming shortened V by 3 bases and J by 5 bases, and 14 bases separated the two germline ends. This CDR3 is built from 13 residues. Germline V gives CDR1 DFQATT, CDR2 SNEGSKA (reference sequence). CDR3 sequence: CSASGQAGDEQYF. The DNA of the CDR3 is TGCAGTGCTAGTGGTCAAGCCGGGGACGAGCAGTACTTC.